The 5 T cell receptor beta chains in this list originate from one sample, sequenced in a study of blood T cell repertoires in COVID-19 (dated by TCRdb to 2020 to 2022). The library came from the immunoSEQ multiplex PCR assay. TCRdb took over this immuneACCESS table, retaining in-frame rearrangements with V and J assigned. Such tables are incomplete; in checked studies, under half of the missing clones stem from an unresolved V gene, and the remainder is unexplained. A total of 200,000 to 250,000 clones appear in this sample, under 85% of them only once. The ten largest account for roughly 7.8% of the sample. Sequenced sample: peripheral blood. The source of these receptors is a woman aged 80 or older with COVID-19, enrolled during active disease.

The V and J genes are TRBV2 and TRBJ1-1; D uncertain. Trimming pared 1 base from V and 2 bases from J, leaving 11 bases between. The CDR3 runs 15 residues. Germline CDR1 reads SNHLY; CDR2 reads FYNNEI. DNA of the CDR3: TGTGCCAGCAGTGAAGGGTCGTCGGTTAACACTGAAGCTTTCTTT. This codes for CASSEGSSVNTEAFF.

The chain has TRBV7-3 and TRBJ2-4; 9 bases line up with TRBD2. Germline CDR1 reads SGHTA; CDR2 reads FQGTGA. The trim removed 1 base at V and 6 bases at J, leaving 7 bases unmatched. CDR3 length: 16 amino acids. The CDR3 reads CASSLRAGGDLNIQYF. CDR3 DNA: TGTGCCAGCAGCTTAAGAGCGGGAGGAGATCTAAACATTCAGTACTTC.

The chain carries TRBV6-5 and TRBJ2-5; the match to TRBD2 covers 7 bases. The V gene's germline CDR1 is MNHEY and CDR2 SVGAGI. The CDR3 spans 12 residues. V lost 8 bases to trimming and J lost 4 bases; unmatched junction nucleotides: 4. The CDR3 DNA reads TGTGCCAGCCGGACTAGTACAGAGACCCAGTACTTC. It encodes CASRTSTETQYF.

The chain is built from TRBV6-5 and TRBJ2-7; TRBD1 matches at 11 bases. The CDR3 consists of 14 residues. Germline loops: CDR1 MNHEY, CDR2 SVGAGI. Trimming at V came to 10 bases and at J to 3 bases, leaving 8 bases not matched to a gene. The CDR3 coding sequence is TGTGCCACCCTATCGGGGACAGGGGGCTACGAGCAGTACTTC. It translates to CATLSGTGGYEQYF.

The rearrangement joins TRBV15 to TRBJ2-3, with 7 bases aligning to TRBD1. CDR3 size: 15 residues. Germline CDR1 is LNHNV and CDR2 is YYDKDF (reference sequence). The V gene end was trimmed by 3 bases and the J gene end by 2 bases; junction bases not matched to a gene: 5. CDR3 region: CATSRDRPPTDTQYF. The CDR3, as DNA: TGTGCCACCAGCAGGGACAGGCCCCCCACAGATACGCAGTATTTT.